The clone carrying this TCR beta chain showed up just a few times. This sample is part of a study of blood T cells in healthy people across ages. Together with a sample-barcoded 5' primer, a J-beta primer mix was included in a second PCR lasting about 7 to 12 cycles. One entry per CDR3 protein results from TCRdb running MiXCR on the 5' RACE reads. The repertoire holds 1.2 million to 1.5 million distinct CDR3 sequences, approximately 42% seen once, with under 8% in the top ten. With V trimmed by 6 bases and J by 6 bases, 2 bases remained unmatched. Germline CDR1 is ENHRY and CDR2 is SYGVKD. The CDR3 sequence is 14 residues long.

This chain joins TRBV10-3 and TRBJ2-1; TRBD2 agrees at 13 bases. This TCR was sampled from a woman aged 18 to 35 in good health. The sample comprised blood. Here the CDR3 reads CAIRGLAGPNEQFF. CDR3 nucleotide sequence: TGTGCCATCAGGGGACTAGCGGGACCCAATGAGCAGTTCTTC.